This is a list of T cell receptor beta chains from one sample in a study of T cell responses to AZD1222 COVID-19 vaccine. Measured with immunoSEQ multiplex PCR; TCRdb has only the in-frame clones, and not every one. The sample lists some 170,000 clones, about 90% occurring once. The source material was peripheral blood, sampled on day 0 of MenACWY control vaccination. The receptors shown here come from an adult in good health. CDR3s leave out the opening cysteine and the closing phenylalanine or tryptophan. Where a row states a size, it is once, few, many or the class of an expanded clone; other rows omit it.

v_call: TRBV6-5
clone_size: -
j_call: TRBJ1-1
cdr3_aa: ASRYLAGAEAF

v_call: TRBV29-1
clone_size: -
j_call: TRBJ2-1
cdr3_aa: SVEAPGTGGINEQF

v_call: TRBV14
clone_size: -
j_call: TRBJ2-3
cdr3_aa: ASSRRRPDTQY

v_call: TRBV6-5
clone_size: -
j_call: TRBJ1-5
cdr3_aa: ASSQTANQPQH

v_call: TRBV7-9
clone_size: -
j_call: TRBJ2-7
cdr3_aa: ASSRGWAYEQY

v_call: TRBV18
clone_size: -
j_call: TRBJ1-1
cdr3_aa: ASSPLTLGTAGSTEAF

v_call: TRBV27
clone_size: -
j_call: TRBJ2-3
cdr3_aa: ASSFYTRDTSSTDTQY

v_call: TRBV5-1
clone_size: -
j_call: TRBJ1-1
cdr3_aa: ASSLVGILNTEAF

v_call: TRBV6-1
clone_size: -
j_call: TRBJ2-5
cdr3_aa: ASSARRQGGRQTQY

v_call: TRBV5-1
clone_size: -
j_call: TRBJ2-2
cdr3_aa: ASSSGNDRANTGELF

v_call: TRBV24-1
clone_size: -
j_call: TRBJ1-1
cdr3_aa: APGGADTEAF

v_call: TRBV3-1/TRBV3-2
clone_size: -
j_call: TRBJ2-2
cdr3_aa: ASSQVIAGGELF

v_call: TRBV6-5
clone_size: -
j_call: TRBJ1-5
cdr3_aa: ASRDGLNQPQH

v_call: TRBV6-1
clone_size: -
j_call: TRBJ1-1
cdr3_aa: ASSEALTGQPYTEAF

v_call: TRBV7-3
clone_size: -
j_call: TRBJ1-6
cdr3_aa: ASSSTGPWANSPLH

v_call: TRBV15
clone_size: -
j_call: TRBJ1-2
cdr3_aa: ATSNFPRDTTNYGYT

v_call: TRBV4-1
clone_size: -
j_call: TRBJ1-1
cdr3_aa: ASSPETAHRGAF

v_call: TRBV7-9
clone_size: -
j_call: TRBJ2-1
cdr3_aa: ASSLGLDRVDRDEQF

v_call: TRBV5-1
clone_size: -
j_call: TRBJ1-3
cdr3_aa: ASTLQGGSGNTIY

v_call: TRBV9
clone_size: -
j_call: TRBJ2-7
cdr3_aa: ASSPRDSQDEQY

v_call: TRBV4-1
clone_size: -
j_call: TRBJ1-6
cdr3_aa: ASSHDPNSYNSPLH

v_call: TRBV10-3
clone_size: -
j_call: TRBJ2-7
cdr3_aa: AIRDMGESTYEQY

v_call: TRBV10-2
clone_size: -
j_call: TRBJ1-1
cdr3_aa: ASTDSESSEAF

v_call: TRBV7-9
clone_size: -
j_call: TRBJ1-1
cdr3_aa: ASSREGRGAF

v_call: TRBV2
clone_size: -
j_call: TRBJ1-2
cdr3_aa: ASSEMAGGGYT

v_call: TRBV28
clone_size: once
j_call: TRBJ2-7
cdr3_aa: ASRLGLANAYEQY

v_call: TRBV29-1
clone_size: -
j_call: TRBJ1-3
cdr3_aa: SVAGSGNTIY

v_call: TRBV29-1
clone_size: -
j_call: TRBJ2-7
cdr3_aa: SVEAPWDSQNSYEQY

v_call: TRBV7-2
clone_size: -
j_call: TRBJ2-5
cdr3_aa: ASSLDAGRGETQY

v_call: TRBV7-8
clone_size: -
j_call: TRBJ2-6
cdr3_aa: ASSPLPWREGSTGANVLT

v_call: TRBV6-5
clone_size: -
j_call: TRBJ2-7
cdr3_aa: ASSPTSYEQY

v_call: TRBV6-2/TRBV6-3
clone_size: -
j_call: TRBJ2-1
cdr3_aa: ASSPFPAREQF

v_call: TRBV11-2
clone_size: few
j_call: TRBJ2-1
cdr3_aa: ASSRHYEQF

v_call: TRBV15
clone_size: -
j_call: TRBJ2-3
cdr3_aa: ATSRESGTSRDTQY

v_call: TRBV9
clone_size: -
j_call: TRBJ1-3
cdr3_aa: ASSVVGNTIY

v_call: TRBV7-9
clone_size: -
j_call: TRBJ1-1
cdr3_aa: ASSWGQGATEAF